A single sample is the source of the 21 T cell receptor beta chains below, sequenced in a study of blood T cell repertoires in COVID-19. The data were produced by immunoSEQ multiplex PCR, yet TCRdb's version contains in-frame clones alone and is incomplete. This table has about 150,000 clones, around four fifths appearing once. Input material: PBMCs or T cells enriched from blood (not recorded which). The receptors come from a woman between 50 and 59 years old with acute COVID-19.

The chain employs TRBV28 and TRBJ2-1, with 14 nucleotides matching TRBD2. Germline V lookup: CDR1 MDHEN, CDR2 SYDVKM. This CDR3 comprises 14 residues. V dropped 8 bases and J dropped 7; count of bases not matched to a gene: 4. Written as DNA, the CDR3 is TGTGCCAGCCGGACTAGCGGGAGGTCGAATGAGCAGTTCTTC. Protein: CASRTSGRSNEQFF.

V and J are TRBV10-3 and TRBJ1-1; D might be TRBD1 (6 bases). This CDR3 is 14 amino acids long. Germline V CDR1 and CDR2: ENHRY, SYGVKD. The germline V and J ends were trimmed by 9 bases and 3 bases, with 17 bases remaining between them. The CDR3 DNA reads as TGTGCCATACGACAAGGAGGGGGGGACACTGAAGCTTTCTTT. Translating it yields CAIRQGGGDTEAFF.

In this sample, this clone turned up a few times. The rearrangement joins TRBV9 to TRBJ2-1, with a weak D call TRBD2 (6 bases). Trimming pared 6 bases from V and 12 bases from J, leaving 25 bases between. In germline, CDR1 is SGDLS, CDR2 YYNGEE. The CDR3 runs to 15 residues. The DNA for the CDR3 is TGTGCCAGCACCCCGGGACCGGGACTCGAAAGCGGGCAGTTCTTC. Encoded protein: CASTPGPGLESGQFF.

The chain couples TRBV20-1 to TRBJ2-7, with a weak D call TRBD2 (6 bases). Germline assignment: CDR1 DFQATT and CDR2 SNEGSKA (reference sequence). The CDR3 has 11 amino acids. The V and J ends lost 8 bases and 3 bases respectively, with 11 bases between them. The CDR3 sequence is CSFSGDYEQYF. CDR3 DNA: TGCAGTTTTAGCGGTGACTACGAGCAGTACTTC.

V usage is TRBV3-1 (or the pseudogene TRBV3-2) and J usage is TRBJ2-1; D may be TRBD2 (6 bases). The CDR3 covers 16 residues. Trimming pared 3 bases from V and 6 bases from J, leaving 18 bases between. Germline V lookup: CDR1 LGHDT, CDR2 YNNKEL (reference sequence). The CDR3 loop is CASSHPPRLGSNEQFF. The CDR3 coding sequence is TGTGCCAGCAGCCACCCCCCGAGACTAGGGTCCAATGAGCAGTTCTTC.

The chain links TRBV19 to TRBJ1-1; 9 nucleotides agree with TRBD1. The CDR3 spans 16 residues. CDR1 LNHDA and CDR2 SQIVND come from the germline V gene (reference sequence). V shed 6 bases and J 6 bases; nucleotides not matched to a gene: 14. CDR3 region: CASRPDRGASGAEAFF. The CDR3 region has the DNA TGTGCCAGTAGGCCTGACAGGGGGGCCTCAGGAGCTGAAGCTTTCTTT.

The chain couples TRBV19 to TRBJ2-7; 8 nucleotides agree with TRBD1. The CDR3 length is 17 residues. The V segment lost 6 bases and the J segment 3 bases; nucleotides outside the gene matches: 16. CDR1 and CDR2 from the germline V gene are LNHDA and SQIVND (reference sequence). The CDR3 is CASSPLTGTGIYYEQYF. The DNA of the CDR3 is TGTGCCAGTAGCCCTTTGACCGGGACAGGAATTTACTACGAGCAGTACTTC.

This clone was seen a handful of times. The sample contains more than one DNA sequence encoding this CDR3. CDR3 in amino acids: CASSLTGGEAFF. CDR3 bases: TGTGCCAGCAGCTTGACAGGGGGGGAAGCTTTCTTT. V is TRBV12-3 or TRBV12-4 and J is TRBJ1-1; 9 bases match TRBD1. This CDR3 has 12 amino acids. Trimming removed 6 bases from V and 8 bases from J; junction bases left unmatched: 4.

CDR3 sequence reads: CASSLGLVAGGPYNEQFF. The CDR3 DNA is TGTGCCAGCAGCTTAGGATTAGTAGCGGGAGGGCCTTACAATGAGCAGTTCTTC. This chain connects TRBV11-3 to TRBJ2-1; 11 bases match TRBD2. Germline V gene sequence: CDR1 SGHNT, CDR2 YENEEA. J was trimmed by 4 bases and V by 1 base; bases with no gene match: 9. This CDR3 region has 18 residues.

The chain employs TRBV9 and TRBJ2-7; perhaps TRBD2 as D (7 bases). The CDR3 loop spans 15 amino acids. The V and J ends lost 4 bases and 6 bases respectively, with 20 bases between them. Per the germline V gene, CDR1 is SGDLS and CDR2 is YYNGEE. CDR3 amino acids: CASSFGRGEVGEQYF. As DNA, the CDR3 is TGTGCCAGCAGCTTTGGGAGGGGGGAAGTCGGCGAGCAGTACTTC. Variable domain in full (rest from reference TRBV9 and TRBJ2-7): DSGVTQTPKHLITATGQRVTLRCSPRSGDLSVYWYQQSLDQGLQFLIQYYNGEERAKGNILERFSAQQFPDLHSELNLSSLELGDSALYFCASSFGRGEVGEQYFGPGTRLTVT.

V gene TRBV14 combines with J gene TRBJ1-1; D is ambiguous. CDR1 SGHDN and CDR2 FVKESK come from the germline V gene. Trimming left V 4 bases short and J 1 base short, with 7 bases between. This CDR3 is built from 13 residues. CDR3 loop: CASSLYWNTEAFF. As DNA, the CDR3 is TGTGCCAGCAGCCTTTACTGGAACACTGAAGCTTTCTTT.

This clone showed up just once. This rearrangement joins TRBV7-2 to TRBJ2-5; D possibly corresponds to TRBD1 (5 bases). The CDR3 is 13 residues long. V lost 5 bases, J lost 2 bases, and 9 bases lay in between. CDR1 is SGHTA, CDR2 FQGNSA, per germline. Written as DNA, the CDR3 is TGTGCCAGCAGCACCGACAGACAAGAGACCCAGTACTTC. It translates to CASSTDRQETQYF.

V usage is TRBV7-8 and J usage is TRBJ1-2, with TRBD1 matching over 8 bases. Germline CDR1 reads SGHVS; CDR2 reads FQNEAQ. The CDR3 consists of 13 residues. V lost 5 bases to trimming and J lost 7 bases; unmatched junction nucleotides: 6. CDR3 DNA sequence: TGTGCCAGCAGCATAGACAGGGGCAGTGGCTACACCTTC. It specifies CASSIDRGSGYTF.

In its sample, this clone was seen a few times. The chain joins TRBV24-1 to TRBJ2-3; D perhaps matches TRBD1 (6 bases). This CDR3 region has 15 residues. Deletions cut 6 bases from V and 2 bases from J, with 14 bases between. Germline loops: CDR1 KGHDR, CDR2 SFDVKD. The CDR3 nucleotides are TGTGCCACCAGTCCAGGGGCTGGGCCCACAGATACGCAGTATTTT. Encoded protein: CATSPGAGPTDTQYF.

This clone appeared a few times. The chain is built from TRBV3-1 (or the pseudogene TRBV3-2) and TRBJ1-1; 9 bases are a match to TRBD1. Per germline, CDR1 LGHDT and CDR2 YNNKEL (reference sequence). V was pared by 1 base and J by 4 bases, with 4 bases of the junction left unmatched. The CDR3 length is 15 residues. The CDR3 is CASSQGDRVLTEAFF. As DNA, the CDR3 is TGTGCCAGCAGCCAAGGGGACAGGGTTCTCACTGAAGCTTTCTTT.

This clone came up many times. The chain is built from TRBV10-3 and TRBJ2-7; TRBD1 agrees at 8 bases. The V and J ends lost 8 bases and 7 bases, in that order; junction bases with no gene match: 10. CDR1 and CDR2 from the germline V gene are ENHRY and SYGVKD. This CDR3 spans 13 amino acids. The CDR3 loop reads CAIGEYTGGEQYF. CDR3 bases: TGTGCCATCGGGGAATACACAGGGGGAGAGCAGTACTTC.

The V and J genes are TRBV19 and TRBJ2-5; TRBD2 agrees at 7 bases. CDR3 length: 15 amino acids. CDR1 LNHDA and CDR2 SQIVND come from the germline V gene (reference sequence). V gave up 4 bases and J gave up 5 bases; unmatched junction bases: 10. The CDR3 nucleotides read TGTGCCAGTAGTAGGTCGGGAGGCCACGGGGAGACCCAGTACTTC. Its protein product is CASSRSGGHGETQYF. The whole variable domain, remainder taken from reference TRBV19 and TRBJ2-5, is DGGITQSPKYLFRKEGQNVTLSCEQNLNHDAMYWYRQDPGQGLRLIYYSQIVNDFQKGDIAEGYSVSREKKESFPLTVTSAQKNPTAFYLCASSRSGGHGETQYFGPGTRLLVL.

The gene calls are TRBV30 and TRBJ2-1, with 11 bases that match TRBD2. Germline V lookup: CDR1 GTSNPN, CDR2 SVGIG (reference sequence). The V and J ends lost 1 base and 0 bases, in that order; junction bases with no gene match: 5. The CDR3 loop spans 17 amino acids. DNA of the CDR3: TGTGCCTGGAGTGCTAGCGGGAGGAGGAGCTCCTACAATGAGCAGTTCTTC. Its protein product is CAWSASGRRSSYNEQFF.

The rearrangement joins TRBV11-2 to TRBJ2-1, with a possible D match to TRBD1 (5 bases). Germline CDR1 SGHAT, CDR2 FQNNGV. The CDR3 is made up of 14 amino acids. V lost 4 bases to trimming and J lost 6 bases, with 13 bases between them. CDR3 nucleotides: TGTGCCAGCAGCTACCAAGACAGTATCAATGAGCAGTTCTTC. It specifies CASSYQDSINEQFF.

The chain links TRBV2 to TRBJ1-1, with D unclear. From germline, CDR1 is SNHLY and CDR2 FYNNEI. The CDR3 extends over 12 amino acids. V was clipped by 10 bases and J by 0 bases, with 9 bases between them. CDR3 protein: CATKPVNTEAFF. The CDR3 coding sequence is TGTGCCACCAAACCAGTGAACACTGAAGCTTTCTTT.

This clone was found once. The V gene is TRBV13, the J gene TRBJ2-1, with TRBD2 matching 7 bases. The CDR3 totals 15 residues. The V segment lost 0 bases and the J segment 5 bases; nucleotides outside the gene matches: 4. Germline values: CDR1 PRHDT, CDR2 FYEKMQ (reference sequence). This CDR3 reads CASSLGYAGDNEQFF. DNA for the CDR3: TGTGCCAGCAGCTTAGGTTATGCGGGGGACAATGAGCAGTTCTTC. Full variable domain (rest looked up from reference TRBV13 and TRBJ2-1): AAGVIQSPRHLIKEKRETATLKCYPIPRHDTVYWYQQGPGQDPQFLISFYEKMQSDKGSIPDRFSAQQFSDYHSELNMSSLELGDSALYFCASSLGYAGDNEQFFGPGTRLTVL.